Reported below is one TCR beta chain. Libraries were prepared by immunoSEQ multiplex PCR; TCRdb keeps only in-frame clonotypes and omits some of them. The data contain about 2.2 million clones, just under 95% of them singletons. This CDR3 region has 14 residues. Germline V gene lookup returns CDR1 MNHEY and CDR2 SMNVEV (reference sequence). The trim removed 6 bases at V and 8 bases at J, leaving 7 bases unmatched. The data are from a study of shared clonotypes between healthy human individuals. Naive CD8 isolation took CD45RO-negative cells positively selected for CCR7 and excluded terminally differentiated effector memory CD45RA+ cells.

Sequencing was done on a sample of naive CD8+ T cells from PBMCs. The clonotype originates from a man younger than 30 in good health. Some clones in this sample may be carry-over from other donors' samples. The J gene is TRBJ1-4, the V gene TRBV27, with 9 bases aligning to TRBD1. The DNA of the CDR3 is TGTGCCAGCAGGGGACAGGGAGGATGGGAAAAACTGTTTTTT. The encoded protein is CASRGQGGWEKLFF.